The entry below gives a single T cell receptor beta chain sequence along with its context. TCRdb re-called the 5' RACE reads with MiXCR, one entry per CDR3 protein. The sample comprises some 96,000 distinct CDR3 sequences, over 8% of which are singletons, and approximately 17% rests with the top ten. The entry originates in a study of T cells after yellow fever vaccination. The CDR3 length is 14 residues. After removal of 0 bases from V and 8 bases from J, the junction contained 4 bases not matched to a gene. The germline V gene has CDR1 LGHNA and CDR2 YSLEER. This sequence was found in a man aged 18 to 30 who received the YFV17D yellow fever vaccine. Sequenced here: CD8+ T cells not binding an NS4B(214-222) dextramer, sorted from PBMCs, sampled roughly 15 days after the first yellow fever vaccination. The chain is built from TRBV4-3 and TRBJ2-1, with TRBD2 matching over 7 bases. CDR3 DNA: TGCGCCAGCAGCCAAGATGAAGGGAGGGATGAGCAGTTCTTC. Its translation: CASSQDEGRDEQFF.